This is a list of T cell receptor beta chains from one sample in a study of identical twins. TCRdb called the 5' RACE reads again in MiXCR, with one record for every CDR3 protein. This sample carries fewer than 250,000 distinct CDR3 sequences, around a sixth of them seen once, and the ten largest clones take 35% to 45%. These data were also reused for a study on T cells expressing NK-cell markers.

The sequenced sample consisted of CD8+ T cells sorted from blood. The receptors derive from a woman aged 18-35 years in good health. CDR3s include the opening cysteine and the closing phenylalanine or tryptophan. D genes are given only for firm matches. Size is stated for part of the rows, as once, few or many counts, or as a class when the clone is expanded.

V gene	J gene	clone size	D gene	CDR3 DNA	CDR3 protein
TRBV20-1	TRBJ2-7	NA	NA	TGCAGTGCAATCCAGATAGATTTCTACGAGCAGTACTTC	CSAIQIDFYEQYF
TRBV20-1	TRBJ2-2	NA	NA	TGCAGTGCTAGAGACCCCGAGAAGGGCCTAAACACCGGGGAGCTGTTTTTT	CSARDPEKGLNTGELFF
TRBV18	TRBJ1-2	NA	TRBD1	TGTGCCAGCTCAACTGGACAGGGAGGAGTGGGATATGGCTACACCTTC	CASSTGQGGVGYGYTF
TRBV5-6	TRBJ1-1	NA	NA	TGTGCCAGCAGCTTCGGACCCGCGAACACTGAAGCTTTCTTT	CASSFGPANTEAFF
TRBV15	TRBJ2-1	NA	NA	TGTGCCACCAGCAGAGCGATCGTCTCCTACAATGAGCAGTTCTTC	CATSRAIVSYNEQFF
TRBV15	TRBJ2-1	few	NA	TGTGCCACCAGCAGAGCCGGGGAAGAGATTGAGCAGTTCTTC	CATSRAGEEIEQFF
TRBV3-1	TRBJ2-3	NA	NA	TGTGCCAGCAGCCGACGCATCCGGGGGCGGGAAATTAACACAGATACGCAGTATTTT	CASSRRIRGREINTDTQYF
TRBV5-8	TRBJ2-1	NA	NA	TGTGCCAGCAGCCATTACCGTGGGAGCTCCTACAATGAGCAGTTCTTC	CASSHYRGSSYNEQFF
TRBV30	TRBJ2-1	NA	NA	TGTGCCTGGAGCCGGACTCCCGGAGTCAATGAGCAGTTCTTC	CAWSRTPGVNEQFF
TRBV3-1	TRBJ2-3	NA	TRBD1	TGTGCCAGCAGCCAGGGGAGGACAGGGTTGGATACGCAGTATTTT	CASSQGRTGLDTQYF
TRBV4-1	TRBJ2-1	NA	TRBD2	TGCGCCAGCAGCCAAGACCAAAAGCGGGAGAAAGGAGGGGATGAGCAGTTCTTC	CASSQDQKREKGGDEQFF
TRBV12-3/TRBV12-4	TRBJ2-7	few	NA	TGTGCCAGCAGTTTGTTGGCGTCCTACGAGCAGTACTTC	CASSLLASYEQYF
TRBV19	TRBJ2-2	NA	NA	TGTGCCAGTAGTATAACCGGGGGAAACACCGGGGAGCTGTTTTTT	CASSITGGNTGELFF
TRBV7-2	TRBJ2-1	few	TRBD2	TGTGCCAGCAGCTTAGGCCCGACTAGCGGGGACTACAATGAGCAGTTCTTC	CASSLGPTSGDYNEQFF
TRBV4-3	TRBJ2-7	NA	TRBD2	TGCGCCAGCAGCCAAGAGGAGCGGGATAGCTACGAGCAGTACTTC	CASSQEERDSYEQYF
TRBV4-1	TRBJ2-7	NA	NA	TGCGCCAGCAGCCTCCGAGACCAACGGAGTTCCTACGAGCAGTACTTC	CASSLRDQRSSYEQYF
TRBV3-1	TRBJ2-7	NA	NA	TGTGCCAGCAGCCAAGATTACCGATCCTACGAGCAGTACTTC	CASSQDYRSYEQYF
TRBV4-3	TRBJ2-3	few	NA	TGCGCCAGCAGCCAAACCTCAGGAGTTGATACGCAGTATTTT	CASSQTSGVDTQYF
TRBV12-3/TRBV12-4	TRBJ2-3	NA	NA	TGTGCCAGCGGTGGCAGCACAGATACGCAGTATTTT	CASGGSTDTQYF
TRBV5-1	TRBJ1-2	NA	NA	TGCGCCAGCAGCTTGACGATATTGGTGGGCTACACCTTC	CASSLTILVGYTF
TRBV30	TRBJ1-1	few	NA	TGTGCCTGGAGTGTCAATCATGGTACTGAAGCTTTCTTT	CAWSVNHGTEAFF
TRBV10-3	TRBJ1-5	NA	NA	TGTGCCATCTGGGAGGTCAATCAGCCCCAGCATTTT	CAIWEVNQPQHF
TRBV12-3/TRBV12-4	TRBJ1-1	NA	TRBD1	TGTGCCAGCAGTCCCAGGGGGCTGGAGAAAACTGAAGCTTTCTTT	CASSPRGLEKTEAFF
TRBV10-3	TRBJ2-3	few	NA	TGTGCCATCACCCCGGACACCTACACAGATACGCAGTATTTT	CAITPDTYTDTQYF
TRBV7-9	TRBJ2-1	few	NA	TGTGCCAGCAGCTTACCAGGGCCAAACTACAATGAGCAGTTCTTC	CASSLPGPNYNEQFF
TRBV7-2	TRBJ2-7	few	NA	TGTGCCTCCAGCGAGGCGGCGGTGGATGGGCAGTACTTC	CASSEAAVDGQYF
TRBV29-1	TRBJ2-5	NA	NA	TGCAGCGTTGAGCACTTTCAAGAGACCCAGTACTTC	CSVEHFQETQYF
TRBV9	TRBJ2-7	few	NA	TGTGCCAGCAGCTCACGTCCTTTCCTGGAGCAGTACTTC	CASSSRPFLEQYF
TRBV5-1	TRBJ2-1	NA	TRBD2	TGCGCCAGCAGACGGGAGGATATTGGTGAGCAGTTCTTC	CASRREDIGEQFF
TRBV21-1	TRBJ2-3	NA	NA	TGTGCCAGCAGCAAAGGTACATGCACAGATACGCAGTATTTT	CASSKGTCTDTQYF
TRBV4-3	TRBJ2-3	NA	NA	TGCGCCAGCAGCCCGACTACCACAGATACGCAGTATTTT	CASSPTTTDTQYF
TRBV14	TRBJ1-4	NA	NA	TGTGCCAGCAGCCAGGGGAGGAGGGATGAAAAACTGTTTTTT	CASSQGRRDEKLFF
TRBV5-4	TRBJ2-7	NA	NA	TGTGCCAGCAGCACATTGGGGGCTCGTAGCGAGCAGTACTTC	CASSTLGARSEQYF
TRBV12-3/TRBV12-4	TRBJ2-5	NA	NA	TGTGCCAGCAGACAGGGACGACGGGTGGAGACCCAGTACTTC	CASRQGRRVETQYF
TRBV13	TRBJ2-7	few	NA	TGTGCCAGCAGCTTAGGCCAAGGTCTGGCCTACGAGCAGTACTTC	CASSLGQGLAYEQYF
TRBV15	TRBJ2-2	NA	NA	TGTGCCACCAGCAGAGTGGTCTCCGGGGAGCTGTTTTTT	CATSRVVSGELFF
TRBV15	TRBJ2-5	few	TRBD2	TGTGCCACCAGCAGAGGCCTACCGGGACTACAAGAGACCCAGTACTTC	CATSRGLPGLQETQYF
TRBV5-1	TRBJ2-7	NA	NA	TGCGCCAGCAGCTTGGTACAGGGCGTAAACGAGCAGTACTTC	CASSLVQGVNEQYF
TRBV7-9	TRBJ2-1	few	TRBD2	TGTGCCAGCAGCTTATACGGGACTAGCAGTGATGAGCAGTTCTTC	CASSLYGTSSDEQFF
TRBV4-2	TRBJ2-2	few	TRBD2	TGTGCCAGCAGCCAGCCCCTAGGGACTAGCGAGGCCGGGGAGCTGTTTTTT	CASSQPLGTSEAGELFF
TRBV9	TRBJ2-3	few	TRBD2	TGTGCCAGCAGCGTCGCCCCGAAACTAGCGGGAGGCCACGATACGCAGTATTTT	CASSVAPKLAGGHDTQYF
TRBV2	TRBJ2-7	few	NA	TGTGCCAGCAGTCGTGACTACGAGCAGTACTTC	CASSRDYEQYF